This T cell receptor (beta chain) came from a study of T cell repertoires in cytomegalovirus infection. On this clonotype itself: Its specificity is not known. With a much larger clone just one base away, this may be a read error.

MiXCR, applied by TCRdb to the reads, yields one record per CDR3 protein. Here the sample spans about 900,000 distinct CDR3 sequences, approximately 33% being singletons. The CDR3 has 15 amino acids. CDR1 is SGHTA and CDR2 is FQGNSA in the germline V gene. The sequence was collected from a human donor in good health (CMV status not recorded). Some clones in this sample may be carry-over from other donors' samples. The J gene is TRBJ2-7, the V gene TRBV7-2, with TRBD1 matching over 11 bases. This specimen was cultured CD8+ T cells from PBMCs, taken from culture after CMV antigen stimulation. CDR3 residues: CVSSLGTGGPYEQYV. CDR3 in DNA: TGTGTCAGCAGCTTAGGGACAGGGGGTCCTTACGAGCAGTACGTC.